The source of this T cell receptor beta chain is a study of cytomegalovirus exposure and HLA in healthy donors. Clones were sequenced by immunoSEQ multiplex PCR, and TCRdb holds only the in-frame ones, with some missing. The sample consists of over 85,000 clones, approximately 84% of them appearing once. Donors were drawn from the approximately 130-subject validation cohort, separate from the approximately 700-subject first cohort. CDR3 length: 17 amino acids. Unmatched junction bases numbered 7, after V lost 0 bases and J lost 4 bases. CDR1 and CDR2 from the germline V gene are MRHNA and SNTAGT. This clone occurred once.

Material for sequencing was PBMCs. The sequence derives from a woman between 18 and 30 years old in good health and CMV-seropositive. The chain employs TRBV6-4 and TRBJ2-3, with 10 bases identical to TRBD2. DNA for the CDR3: TGTGCCAGCAGTGACTCGCGAGCGGGGGGGCCATCAGATACGCAGTATTTT. Its translation: CASSDSRAGGPSDTQYF.